One sample yielded the 2 T cell receptor beta chains listed below, sequenced in a study of metastatic and nonmetastatic thyroid tumors (dated by TCRdb to about 2020). Receptor amplification or capture employed PCR. Sequenced on an Illumina HiSeq 4000. TCRdb ran its own pipeline on the public reads, namely fastp trimming at Q25 and MiXCR clone calling, and kept in-frame beta chains. This sample gives approximately 16,000 clones in total; roughly 32% of them show up just once. Over 9.5% of the sample belongs to the ten largest clones. Before undergoing thyroid surgery, none of the patients had been given any kind of treatment. Input material: blood. These receptors were obtained from a female donor with papillary thyroid cancer or a benign thyroid nodule (not recorded which). Some clones in this sample may be carry-over from other donors' samples.

This chain links TRBV11-2 with TRBJ2-6; TRBD2 might be the D (7 bases). The CDR3 extends over 19 amino acids. The V gene lost 1 base and the J gene lost 5 bases, with 21 bases spanning the gap. Germline values: CDR1 SGHAT, CDR2 FQNNGV. This CDR3 reads CASSLGGGRVRSWANVLTF. The CDR3 bases are TGTGCCAGCAGCTTAGGGGGGGGCAGGGTGAGGTCTTGGGCCAACGTCCTGACTTTC.

The V and J genes are TRBV20-1 and TRBJ2-1; 11 nucleotides line up with TRBD2. The CDR3 sequence is 15 residues long. Germline loops: CDR1 DFQATT, CDR2 SNEGSKA (reference sequence). V was clipped by 5 bases and J by 8 bases; unmatched bases: 11. The CDR3 DNA is TGCAGTGCTCCACGGGGGCTAGCGGGAGGCGATGAGCAGTTCTTC. Amino acids: CSAPRGLAGGDEQFF.